The rows below give T cell receptor beta chains drawn from one sample of a study of cytomegalovirus exposure and HLA in healthy donors. TCRdb's copy holds only in-frame clones and misses some; the assay was immunoSEQ multiplex PCR. This sample has more than 85,000 clones, with roughly 79% found just once. Input material: PBMCs. These TCRs come from a male donor in good health and CMV-seronegative. Each CDR3 is given with its conserved first and last residue. Size values are once, few and many counts, or a class for expanded clones, and some rows have none.

v_call | clone_size | cdr3_aa
TRBV12-5 | once | CASGWSGGPGETQYF
TRBV5-1 | NA | CASSSARDSRSSTDTQYF
TRBV5-1 | NA | CASRRGYDRGLSYEQYF
TRBV6-1 | NA | CASSMDRNTEAFF
TRBV28 | few | CASTPDTYGYTF
TRBV19 | few | CASSIDGGAGANVLTF
TRBV11-3 | NA | CASSYGQASYEQYF
TRBV10-1 | NA | CASIKRASSYNEQFF
TRBV5-6 | NA | CASSPSLYGYTF
TRBV9 | NA | CASSVSIGQGAYGYTF
TRBV30 | NA | CAWSQYNEQFF
TRBV19 | NA | CASNDPPETTGELFF
TRBV27 | NA | CASSRDRTNEKLFF
TRBV9 | NA | CASSVVGLAVNTGELFF
TRBV19 | NA | CASSHTGTRSSDEQFF
TRBV10-3 | NA | CAISESTGVEETQYF
TRBV5-4 | NA | CASSFLGGSTDTQYF
TRBV20-1 | many | CSAPEDYGYTF
TRBV5-1 | once | CASSLAGRQGYSYEQYF
TRBV19 | NA | CASSISPGGAGYTF
TRBV10-1 | NA | CASSESGGRETQYF
TRBV27 | NA | CASSPRGGYEQYF
TRBV27 | NA | CASWLYPYEQYF
TRBV7-9 | NA | CLILAKVYSGNTIYF
TRBV4-1 | NA | CASSQKGASGTDTQYF
TRBV9 | NA | CASSVTTHTGELFF
TRBV7-2 | NA | CASSLALSGLQETQYF
TRBV30 | NA | CAWLGSGDHNTGELFF
TRBV5-1 | NA | CASSAGTGDDYGYTF
TRBV7-9 | NA | CASSPPLAGGAYEQYF
TRBV7-9 | NA | CASSPPSWAEPEQFF
TRBV6-5 | NA | CATRGAPDEQFF